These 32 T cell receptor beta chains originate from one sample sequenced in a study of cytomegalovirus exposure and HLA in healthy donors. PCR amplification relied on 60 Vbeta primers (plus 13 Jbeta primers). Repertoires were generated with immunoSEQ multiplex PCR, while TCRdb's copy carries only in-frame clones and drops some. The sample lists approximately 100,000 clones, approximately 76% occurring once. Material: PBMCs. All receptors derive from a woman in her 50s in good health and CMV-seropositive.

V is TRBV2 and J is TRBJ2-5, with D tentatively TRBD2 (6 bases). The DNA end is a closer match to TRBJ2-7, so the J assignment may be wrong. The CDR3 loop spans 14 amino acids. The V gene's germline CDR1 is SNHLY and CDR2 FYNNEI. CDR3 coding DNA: TGTGCCAGCGGAGGGCGGCTCAGCTCCTACGAGCAGTACTTC. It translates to CASGGRLSSYEQYF.

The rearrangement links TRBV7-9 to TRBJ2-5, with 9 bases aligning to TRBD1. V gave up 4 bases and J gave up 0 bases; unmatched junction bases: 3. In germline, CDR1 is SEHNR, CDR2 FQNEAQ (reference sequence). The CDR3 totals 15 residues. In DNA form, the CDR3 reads TGTGCCAGCAGCTCCGACAGGGGGTACCAAGAGACCCAGTACTTC. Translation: CASSSDRGYQETQYF.

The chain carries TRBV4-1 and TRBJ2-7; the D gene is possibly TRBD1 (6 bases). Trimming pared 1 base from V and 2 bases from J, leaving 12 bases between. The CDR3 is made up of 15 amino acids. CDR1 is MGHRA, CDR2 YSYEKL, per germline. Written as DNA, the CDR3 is TGCGCCAGCAGCCAAGGGCCAGGACAGACCTACGAGCAGTACTTC. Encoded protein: CASSQGPGQTYEQYF.

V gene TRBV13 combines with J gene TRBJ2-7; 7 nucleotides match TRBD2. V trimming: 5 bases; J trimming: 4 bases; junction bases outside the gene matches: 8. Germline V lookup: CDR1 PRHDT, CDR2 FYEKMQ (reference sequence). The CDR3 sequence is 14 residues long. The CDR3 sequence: CASSDALAVYEQYF. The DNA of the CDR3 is TGTGCCAGCAGCGACGCCCTAGCGGTATACGAGCAGTACTTC.

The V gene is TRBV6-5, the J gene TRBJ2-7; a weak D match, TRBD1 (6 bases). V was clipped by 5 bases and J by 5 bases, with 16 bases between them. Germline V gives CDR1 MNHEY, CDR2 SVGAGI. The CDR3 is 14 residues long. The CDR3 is CASSRPGTSHEQYF. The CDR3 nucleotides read TGTGCCAGCAGTCGACCCGGGACAAGCCACGAGCAGTACTTC.

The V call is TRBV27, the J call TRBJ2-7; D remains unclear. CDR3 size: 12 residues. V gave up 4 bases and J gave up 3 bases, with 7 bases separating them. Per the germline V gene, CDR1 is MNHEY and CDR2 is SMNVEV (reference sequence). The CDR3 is CASSSNGYEQYF. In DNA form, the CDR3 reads TGTGCCAGCAGTTCGAACGGCTACGAGCAGTACTTC.

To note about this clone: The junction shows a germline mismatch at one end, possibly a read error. DNA for the CDR3: TGTGCCAGCATTAGGACAGGGCGAGCTCCTGGGGCCAACGGCCTGACTTTC. Protein: CASIRTGRAPGANGLTF. The chain uses TRBV2 and TRBJ2-6, with 8 bases matching TRBD1. This CDR3 comprises 17 residues. In germline, CDR1 is SNHLY, CDR2 FYNNEI.

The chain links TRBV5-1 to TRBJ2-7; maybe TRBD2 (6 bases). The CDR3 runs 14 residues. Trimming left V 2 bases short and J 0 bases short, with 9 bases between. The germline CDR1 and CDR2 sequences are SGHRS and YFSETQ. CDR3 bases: TGCGCCAGCAGCTTAGACGGGAGCTCCTACGAGCAGTACTTC. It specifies CASSLDGSSYEQYF.

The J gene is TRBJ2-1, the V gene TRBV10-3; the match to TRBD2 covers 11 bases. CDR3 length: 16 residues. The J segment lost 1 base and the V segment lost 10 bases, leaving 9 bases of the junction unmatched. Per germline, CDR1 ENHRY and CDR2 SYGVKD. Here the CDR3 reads CATFSGRAGSYNEQFF. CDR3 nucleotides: TGTGCCACCTTTAGCGGGAGGGCTGGGTCCTACAATGAGCAGTTCTTC.

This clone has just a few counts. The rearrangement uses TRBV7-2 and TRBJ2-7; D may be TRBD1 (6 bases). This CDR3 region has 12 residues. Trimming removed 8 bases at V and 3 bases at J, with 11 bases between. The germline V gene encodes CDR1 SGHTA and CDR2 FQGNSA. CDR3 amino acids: CASLGQSYEQYF. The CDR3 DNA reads TGTGCCAGCCTAGGACAGAGCTACGAGCAGTACTTC.

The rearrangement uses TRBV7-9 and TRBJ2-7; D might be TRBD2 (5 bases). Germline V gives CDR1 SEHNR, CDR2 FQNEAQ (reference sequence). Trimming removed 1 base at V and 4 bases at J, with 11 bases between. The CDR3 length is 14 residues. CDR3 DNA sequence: TGTGCCAGCAGCTTAGGTGGATCGGGATACGAGCAGTACTTC. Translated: CASSLGGSGYEQYF.

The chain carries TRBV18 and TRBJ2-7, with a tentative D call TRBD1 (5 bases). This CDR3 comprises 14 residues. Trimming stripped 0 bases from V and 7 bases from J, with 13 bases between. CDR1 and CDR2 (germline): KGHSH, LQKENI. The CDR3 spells CASSPPVRDSEQYF. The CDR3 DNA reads TGTGCCAGCTCACCACCGGTCAGGGATTCAGAGCAGTACTTC.

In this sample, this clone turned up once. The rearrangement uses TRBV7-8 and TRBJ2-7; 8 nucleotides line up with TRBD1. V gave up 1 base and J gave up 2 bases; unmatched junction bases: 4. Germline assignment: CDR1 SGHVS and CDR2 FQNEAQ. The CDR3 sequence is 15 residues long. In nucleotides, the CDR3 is TGTGCCAGCAGCTTAGATACAGGGGGAACCTACGAGCAGTACTTC. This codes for CASSLDTGGTYEQYF. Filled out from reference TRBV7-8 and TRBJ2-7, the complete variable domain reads GAGVSQSPRYKVAKRGQDVALRCDPISGHVSLFWYQQALGQGPEFLTYFQNEAQLDKSGLPSDRFFAERPEGSVSTLKIQRTQQEDSAVYLCASSLDTGGTYEQYFGPGTRLTVT.

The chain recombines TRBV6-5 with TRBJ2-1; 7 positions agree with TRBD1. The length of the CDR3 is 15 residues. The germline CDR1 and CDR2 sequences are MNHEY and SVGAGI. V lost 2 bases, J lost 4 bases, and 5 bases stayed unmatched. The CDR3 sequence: CASSYAGGLYNEQFF. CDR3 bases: TGTGCCAGCAGTTACGCAGGGGGTTTATACAATGAGCAGTTCTTC.

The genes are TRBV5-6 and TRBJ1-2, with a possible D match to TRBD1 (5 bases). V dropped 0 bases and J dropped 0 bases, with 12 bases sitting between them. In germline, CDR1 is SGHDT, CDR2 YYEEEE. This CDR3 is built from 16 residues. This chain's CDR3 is CASSLVDGRANYGYTF. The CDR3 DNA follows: TGTGCCAGCAGCTTGGTGGATGGCAGGGCTAACTATGGCTACACCTTC. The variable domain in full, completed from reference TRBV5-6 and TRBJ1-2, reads DAGVTQSPTHLIKTRGQQVTLRCSPKSGHDTVSWYQQALGQGPQFIFQYYEEEERQRGNFPDRFSGHQFPNYSSELNVNALLLGDSALYLCASSLVDGRANYGYTFGSGTRLTVV.

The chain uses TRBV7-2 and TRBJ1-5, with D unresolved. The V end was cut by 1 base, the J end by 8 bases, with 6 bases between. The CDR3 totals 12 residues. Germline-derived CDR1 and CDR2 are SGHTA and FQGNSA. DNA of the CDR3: TGTGCCAGCAGCTTAGGTCTTGAGCCCCAGCATTTT. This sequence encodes CASSLGLEPQHF. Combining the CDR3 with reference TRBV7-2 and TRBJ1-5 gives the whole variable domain GAGVSQSPSNKVTEKGKDVELRCDPISGHTALYWYRQSLGQGLEFLIYFQGNSAPDKSGLPSDRFSAERTGGSVSTLTIQRTQQEDSAVYLCASSLGLEPQHFGDGTRLSIL.

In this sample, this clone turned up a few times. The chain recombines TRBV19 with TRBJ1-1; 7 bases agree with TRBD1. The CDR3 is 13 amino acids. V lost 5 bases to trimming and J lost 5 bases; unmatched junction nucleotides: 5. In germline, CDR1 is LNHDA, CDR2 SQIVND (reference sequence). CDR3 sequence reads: CASSDREGTEAFF. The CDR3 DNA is TGTGCCAGTAGTGACAGGGAAGGTACTGAAGCTTTCTTT.

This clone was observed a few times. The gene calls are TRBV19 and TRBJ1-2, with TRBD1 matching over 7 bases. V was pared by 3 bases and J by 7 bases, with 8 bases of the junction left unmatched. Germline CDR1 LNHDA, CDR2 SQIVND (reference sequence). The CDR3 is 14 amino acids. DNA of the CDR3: TGTGCCAGTAGTATCGGGGCAGGGGGTGGTGGCTACACCTTC. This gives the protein CASSIGAGGGGYTF.

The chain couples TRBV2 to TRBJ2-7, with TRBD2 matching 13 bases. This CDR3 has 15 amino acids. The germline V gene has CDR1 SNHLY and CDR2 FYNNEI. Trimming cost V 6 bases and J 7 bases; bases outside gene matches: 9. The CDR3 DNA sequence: TGTGCCAGCAGGGGGACTAGCGGGACCTCTGGGGAGCAGTACTTC. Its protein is CASRGTSGTSGEQYF. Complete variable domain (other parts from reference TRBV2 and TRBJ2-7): EPEVTQTPSHQVTQMGQEVILRCVPISNHLYFYWYRQILGQKVEFLVSFYNNEISEKSEIFDDQFSVERPDGSNFTLKIRSTKLEDSAMYFCASRGTSGTSGEQYFGPGTRLTVT.

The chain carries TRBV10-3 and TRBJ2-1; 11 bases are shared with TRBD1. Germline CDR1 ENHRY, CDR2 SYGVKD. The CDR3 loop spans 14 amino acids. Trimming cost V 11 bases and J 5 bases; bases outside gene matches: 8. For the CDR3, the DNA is TGTGCCGAGCCACCGGGACAGGGGGACAATGAGCAGTTCTTC. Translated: CAEPPGQGDNEQFF.

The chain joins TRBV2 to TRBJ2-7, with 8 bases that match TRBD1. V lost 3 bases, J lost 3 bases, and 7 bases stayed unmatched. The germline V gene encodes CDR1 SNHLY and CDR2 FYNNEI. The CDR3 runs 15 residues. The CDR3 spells CASSEGDRLYYEQYF. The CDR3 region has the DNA TGTGCCAGCAGTGAGGGGGACAGGTTATACTACGAGCAGTACTTC.

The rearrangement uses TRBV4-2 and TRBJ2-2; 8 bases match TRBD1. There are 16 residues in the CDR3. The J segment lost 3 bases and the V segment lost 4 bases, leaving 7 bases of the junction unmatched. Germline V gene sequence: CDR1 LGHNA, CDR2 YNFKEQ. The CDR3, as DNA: TGTGCCAGCAGCCGAAAACAGGGGGTGGACACCGGGGAGCTGTTTTTT. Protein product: CASSRKQGVDTGELFF.

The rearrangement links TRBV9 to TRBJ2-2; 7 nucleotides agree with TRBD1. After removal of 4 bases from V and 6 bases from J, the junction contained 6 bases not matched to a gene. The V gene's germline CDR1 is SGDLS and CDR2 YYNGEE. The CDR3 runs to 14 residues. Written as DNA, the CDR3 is TGTGCCAGCAGCCCACCGACAGGGCCCGGGGAGCTGTTTTTT. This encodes CASSPPTGPGELFF.

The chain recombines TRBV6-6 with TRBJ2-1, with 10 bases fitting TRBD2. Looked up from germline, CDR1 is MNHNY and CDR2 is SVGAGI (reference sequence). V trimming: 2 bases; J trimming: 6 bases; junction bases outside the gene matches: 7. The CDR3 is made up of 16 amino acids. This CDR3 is CASSYTSGGEGNEQFF. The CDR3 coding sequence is TGTGCCAGCAGTTACACCAGCGGGGGGGAGGGCAATGAGCAGTTCTTC.

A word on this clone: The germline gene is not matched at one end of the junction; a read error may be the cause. CDR3 amino acids: CSSSATGITTNEKLFF. CDR3 coding DNA: TGTTCCAGCAGCGCGACAGGGATCACCACTAATGAAAAACTGTTTTTT. The V call is TRBV7-9, the J call TRBJ1-4, with 7 nucleotides matching TRBD1. CDR1 and CDR2 (germline): SEHNR, FQNEAQ (reference sequence). The length of the CDR3 is 16 residues.

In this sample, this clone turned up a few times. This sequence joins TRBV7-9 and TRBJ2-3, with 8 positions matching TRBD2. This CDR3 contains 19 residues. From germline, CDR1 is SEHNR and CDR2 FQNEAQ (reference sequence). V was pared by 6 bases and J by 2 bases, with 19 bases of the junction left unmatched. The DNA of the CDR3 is TGTGCCAGCAGTCGCGGGACTAGTTCGCCCCTTCACTCCACAGATACGCAGTATTTT. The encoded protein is CASSRGTSSPLHSTDTQYF.

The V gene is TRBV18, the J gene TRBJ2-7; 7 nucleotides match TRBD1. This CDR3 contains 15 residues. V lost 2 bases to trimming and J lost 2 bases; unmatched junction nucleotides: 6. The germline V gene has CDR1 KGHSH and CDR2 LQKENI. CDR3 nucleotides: TGTGCCAGCTCACCAAGGCAGGGGGTTACCTACGAGCAGTACTTC. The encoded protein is CASSPRQGVTYEQYF. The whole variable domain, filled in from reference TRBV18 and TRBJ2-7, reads NAGVMQNPRHLVRRRGQEARLRCSPMKGHSHVYWYRQLPEEGLKFMVYLQKENIIDESGMPKERFSAEFPKEGPSILRIQQVVRGDSAAYFCASSPRQGVTYEQYFGPGTRLTVT.

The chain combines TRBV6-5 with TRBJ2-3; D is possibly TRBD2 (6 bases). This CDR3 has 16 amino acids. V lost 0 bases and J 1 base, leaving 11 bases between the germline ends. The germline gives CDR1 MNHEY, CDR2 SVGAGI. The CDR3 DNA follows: TGTGCCAGCAGTTACTCGAGACTAGTGGGCACAGATACGCAGTATTTT. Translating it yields CASSYSRLVGTDTQYF.

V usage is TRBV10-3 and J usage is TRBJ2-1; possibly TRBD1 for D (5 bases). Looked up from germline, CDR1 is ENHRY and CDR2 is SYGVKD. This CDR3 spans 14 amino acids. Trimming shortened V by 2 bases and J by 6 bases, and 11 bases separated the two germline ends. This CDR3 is CAISETTDINEQFF. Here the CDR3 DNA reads TGTGCCATCAGTGAGACGACAGACATCAATGAGCAGTTCTTC.

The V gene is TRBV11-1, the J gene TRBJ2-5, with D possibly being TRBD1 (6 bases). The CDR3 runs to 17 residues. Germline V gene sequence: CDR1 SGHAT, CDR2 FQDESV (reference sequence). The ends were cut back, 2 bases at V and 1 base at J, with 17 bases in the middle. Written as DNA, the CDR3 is TGTGCCAGCAGCTTAAGGAGACAGGTCGGGCCCCAAGAGACCCAGTACTTC. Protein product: CASSLRRQVGPQETQYF.

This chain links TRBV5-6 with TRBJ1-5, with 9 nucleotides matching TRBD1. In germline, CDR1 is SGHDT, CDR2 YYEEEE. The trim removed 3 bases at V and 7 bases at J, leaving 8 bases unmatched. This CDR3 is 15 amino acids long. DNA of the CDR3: TGTGCCAGCAGCTCGACGACAGGGGGGCGGCAGCCCCAGCATTTT. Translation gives CASSSTTGGRQPQHF.

The CDR3 DNA follows: TGTGCCAGCAGCCCCCGGGGGAGCGCCTACAATGAGCAGTTCTTC. Residues: CASSPRGSAYNEQFF. The chain joins TRBV7-9 to TRBJ2-1; tentative D call: TRBD2 (6 bases). The CDR3 contains 15 residues. V lost 5 bases, J lost 2 bases, and 13 bases lay in between. Germline values: CDR1 SEHNR, CDR2 FQNEAQ (reference sequence).